A selection of T cell receptor beta chains follows, all from one sample in a study of blood T cell repertoires in COVID-19. Repertoires were generated with immunoSEQ multiplex PCR, while TCRdb's copy carries only in-frame clones and drops some. Among approximately 190,000 clones listed, approximately 80% were seen once. The material sequenced was peripheral blood. The receptor source for this set is a man in his sixties with acute or convalescent COVID-19. Both conserved end residues are part of each CDR3.

J gene: TRBJ1-1
V gene: TRBV5-4
CDR3 protein: CASSLEPGGAFF

J gene: TRBJ1-1
V gene: TRBV29-1
CDR3 protein: CSGGAENTEAFF

J gene: TRBJ2-3
V gene: TRBV29-1
CDR3 protein: CSMRTGSTDTQYF

J gene: TRBJ1-3
V gene: TRBV28
CDR3 protein: CASSPGTHGNTIYF

J gene: TRBJ2-6
V gene: TRBV27
CDR3 protein: CASSGRQGESSGANVLTF

J gene: TRBJ1-5
V gene: TRBV6-1
CDR3 protein: CASSEVATGGEHF

J gene: TRBJ2-7
V gene: TRBV11-2
CDR3 protein: CASSTPLAVPSTSSYEQYF

J gene: TRBJ1-2
V gene: TRBV2
CDR3 protein: CASTALTQGIGYTF

J gene: TRBJ2-3
V gene: TRBV9
CDR3 protein: CASSYRDFPTDTQYF

J gene: TRBJ2-3
V gene: TRBV28
CDR3 protein: CATTGGGVDTQYF

J gene: TRBJ2-2
V gene: TRBV11-3
CDR3 protein: CASSSGGSNTGELFF

J gene: TRBJ2-1
V gene: TRBV6-2/TRBV6-3
CDR3 protein: CASSSPTSGPTIEQFF

J gene: TRBJ2-1
V gene: TRBV5-1
CDR3 protein: CASSLVAGDYNEQFF

J gene: TRBJ2-2
V gene: TRBV4-2
CDR3 protein: CASSQDRGRATGELFF

J gene: TRBJ2-1
V gene: TRBV4-3
CDR3 protein: CASSLALKTLAGGFYDYNEQFF

J gene: TRBJ2-7
V gene: TRBV6-2/TRBV6-3
CDR3 protein: CASTPAGTGSYEQYF

J gene: TRBJ2-2
V gene: TRBV4-1
CDR3 protein: CASSQVLGGVGYGELFF

J gene: TRBJ1-5
V gene: TRBV6-5
CDR3 protein: CASSYPDRPGPQHF

J gene: TRBJ1-5
V gene: TRBV2
CDR3 protein: CASSETGASYSNQPQHF

J gene: TRBJ1-2
V gene: TRBV19
CDR3 protein: CASRSGRQGPSIRGYTF